This is a list of T cell receptor beta chains from one sample in a study of T cells in Graves' hyperthyroidism and ophthalmopathy. TCRdb called the multiplex PCR reads again in MiXCR, with one record for every CDR3 protein. This table has approximately 740,000 distinct CDR3 sequences, approximately 15% appearing once. Sequences were obtained from blood. The receptors originated from a woman aged 18 to 35 with Graves' hyperthyroidism. CDR3s include the opening cysteine and the closing phenylalanine or tryptophan. D genes are given only for firm matches. The listing skips clone size in some rows; elsewhere it reads once, few, many or a size class.

d_call | clone_size | cdr3_length | j_call | v_call | cdr3_aa | cdr3_nt
NA | NA | 13 | TRBJ1-5 | TRBV25-1 | CASSDNEGQPQHF | TGTGCCAGCAGTGATAACGAAGGTCAGCCCCAGCATTTT
NA | many | 14 | TRBJ2-5 | TRBV3-1 | CASSQDNAGETQYF | TGTGCCAGCAGCCAAGATAATGCGGGGGAGACCCAGTACTTC
NA | many | 16 | TRBJ2-1 | TRBV18 | CASSPRLQGSYNEQFF | TGTGCCAGCTCACCACGTTTGCAGGGGTCCTACAATGAGCAGTTCTTC
NA | NA | 11 | TRBJ2-1 | TRBV9 | CASSADNEQFF | TGTGCCAGCAGCGCCGATAATGAGCAGTTCTTC
NA | many | 13 | TRBJ1-1 | TRBV3-1 | CASSKTVNTEAFF | TGTGCCAGCAGCAAGACAGTGAACACTGAAGCTTTCTTT
NA | NA | 12 | TRBJ2-1 | TRBV24-1 | CATSDSGTEQFF | TGTGCCACCAGTGACTCGGGGACCGAGCAGTTCTTC
NA | NA | 17 | TRBJ1-4 | TRBV5-1 | CASSKMSGATTNEKLFF | TGCGCCAGCAGCAAGATGTCGGGGGCCACAACTAATGAAAAACTGTTTTTT
NA | NA | 15 | TRBJ2-2 | TRBV28 | CASSFGGVNTGELFF | TGTGCCAGCAGTTTCGGAGGGGTCAACACCGGGGAGCTGTTTTTT
NA | many | 15 | TRBJ2-2 | TRBV6-1 | CASSEYRGLGGELFF | TGTGCCAGCAGTGAATATCGGGGGCTTGGCGGGGAGCTGTTTTTT
NA | many | 16 | TRBJ1-3 | TRBV20-1 | CSARVLDRSSGNTIYF | TGCAGTGCTAGAGTCCTCGACCGATCCTCTGGAAACACCATATATTTT
NA | NA | 12 | TRBJ2-1 | TRBV20-1 | CSARDMAAEQFF | TGCAGTGCTAGAGATATGGCGGCGGAGCAGTTCTTC
TRBD2 | NA | 14 | TRBJ2-7 | TRBV10-3 | CAISARLAAYEQYF | TGTGCCATCAGTGCCCGACTAGCGGCCTACGAGCAGTACTTC
NA | many | 14 | TRBJ2-4 | TRBV4-3 | CASSQDSSSDIQYF | TGCGCCAGCAGCCAAGACTCCAGCTCGGACATTCAGTACTTC
NA | many | 13 | TRBJ2-1 | TRBV3-1 | CASSRRSENEQFF | TGTGCCAGCAGCCGCCGGAGTGAGAATGAGCAGTTCTTC
NA | many | 15 | TRBJ2-1 | TRBV7-2 | CASSLSWGSGNEQFF | TGTGCCAGCAGCTTAAGCTGGGGATCGGGCAATGAGCAGTTCTTC
NA | few | 14 | TRBJ1-2 | TRBV9 | CASSAGGGAYGYTF | TGTGCCAGCAGCGCCGGCGGAGGGGCCTATGGCTACACCTTC
NA | NA | 16 | TRBJ2-7 | TRBV4-1 | CASSQDPGTSIYEQYF | TGCGCCAGCAGCCAAGATCCCGGGACTTCAATATACGAGCAGTACTTC
NA | many | 20 | TRBJ2-6 | TRBV28 | CASSSPFQTAGGSGANVLTF | TGTGCCAGCAGTTCTCCATTTCAGACAGCGGGTGGATCTGGGGCCAACGTCCTGACTTTC
NA | NA | 15 | TRBJ2-2 | TRBV3-1 | CASRTKGGGIGELFF | TGTGCCAGCAGGACCAAAGGAGGGGGTATCGGGGAGCTGTTTTTT
NA | many | 14 | TRBJ2-5 | TRBV6-2/TRBV6-3 | CASSYSGRQETQYF | TGTGCCAGCAGTTACTCGGGGAGGCAAGAGACCCAGTACTTC